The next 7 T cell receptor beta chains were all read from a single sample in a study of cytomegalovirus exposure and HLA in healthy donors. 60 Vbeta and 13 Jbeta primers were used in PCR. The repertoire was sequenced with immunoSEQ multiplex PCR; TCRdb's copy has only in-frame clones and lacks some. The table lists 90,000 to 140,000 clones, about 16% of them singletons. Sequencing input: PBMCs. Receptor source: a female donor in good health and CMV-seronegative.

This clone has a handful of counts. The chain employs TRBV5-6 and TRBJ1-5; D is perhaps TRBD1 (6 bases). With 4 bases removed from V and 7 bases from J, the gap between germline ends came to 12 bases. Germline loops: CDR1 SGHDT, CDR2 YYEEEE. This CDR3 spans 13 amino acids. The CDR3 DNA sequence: TGTGCCAGCAGCCGGGCAGGGGAGCAGCCCCAGCATTTT. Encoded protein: CASSRAGEQPQHF.

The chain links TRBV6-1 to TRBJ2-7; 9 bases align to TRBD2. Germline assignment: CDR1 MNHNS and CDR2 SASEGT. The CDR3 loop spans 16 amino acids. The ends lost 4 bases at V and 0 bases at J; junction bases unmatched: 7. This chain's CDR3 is CASSVYLAGDSYEQYF. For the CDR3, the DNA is TGTGCCAGCAGTGTATATTTAGCGGGAGACTCCTACGAGCAGTACTTC.

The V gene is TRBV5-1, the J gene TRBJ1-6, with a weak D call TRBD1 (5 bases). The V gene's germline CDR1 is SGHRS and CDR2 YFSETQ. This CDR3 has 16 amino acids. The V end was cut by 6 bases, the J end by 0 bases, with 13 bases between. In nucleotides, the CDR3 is TGCGCCAGCACACCCCGGGGGGACTCCTATAATTCACCCCTCCACTTT. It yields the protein CASTPRGDSYNSPLHF.

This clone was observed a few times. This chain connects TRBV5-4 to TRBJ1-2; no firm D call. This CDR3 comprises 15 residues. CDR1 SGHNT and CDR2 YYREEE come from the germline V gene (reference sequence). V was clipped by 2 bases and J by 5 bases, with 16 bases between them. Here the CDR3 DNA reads TGTGCCAGCAGCTTACCCCACCAGGTGGATTATGGCTACACCTTC. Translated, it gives CASSLPHQVDYGYTF.

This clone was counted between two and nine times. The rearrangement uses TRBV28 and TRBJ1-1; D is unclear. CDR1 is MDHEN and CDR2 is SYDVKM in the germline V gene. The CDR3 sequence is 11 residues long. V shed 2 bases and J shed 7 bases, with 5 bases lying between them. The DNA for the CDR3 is TGTGCCAGCAGTTTAGCGAGTGAAGCTTTCTTT. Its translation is CASSLASEAFF.

The CDR3 is CASRLAWTKNTGELFF. As DNA, the CDR3 is TGTGCAAGTCGCTTAGCGTGGACTAAGAACACCGGGGAGCTGTTTTTT. The chain links TRBV12-2 to TRBJ2-2; the table assigns TRBD2, which was not confirmed against the DNA. TRBV12-2 is reported as a pseudogene. The CDR3 covers 16 residues.

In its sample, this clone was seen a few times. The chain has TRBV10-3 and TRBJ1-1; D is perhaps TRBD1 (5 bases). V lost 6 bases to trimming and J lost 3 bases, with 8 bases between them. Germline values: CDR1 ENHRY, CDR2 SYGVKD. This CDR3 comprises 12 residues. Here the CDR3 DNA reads TGTGCCATCAGAGGCAGGGACACTGAAGCTTTCTTT. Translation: CAIRGRDTEAFF.